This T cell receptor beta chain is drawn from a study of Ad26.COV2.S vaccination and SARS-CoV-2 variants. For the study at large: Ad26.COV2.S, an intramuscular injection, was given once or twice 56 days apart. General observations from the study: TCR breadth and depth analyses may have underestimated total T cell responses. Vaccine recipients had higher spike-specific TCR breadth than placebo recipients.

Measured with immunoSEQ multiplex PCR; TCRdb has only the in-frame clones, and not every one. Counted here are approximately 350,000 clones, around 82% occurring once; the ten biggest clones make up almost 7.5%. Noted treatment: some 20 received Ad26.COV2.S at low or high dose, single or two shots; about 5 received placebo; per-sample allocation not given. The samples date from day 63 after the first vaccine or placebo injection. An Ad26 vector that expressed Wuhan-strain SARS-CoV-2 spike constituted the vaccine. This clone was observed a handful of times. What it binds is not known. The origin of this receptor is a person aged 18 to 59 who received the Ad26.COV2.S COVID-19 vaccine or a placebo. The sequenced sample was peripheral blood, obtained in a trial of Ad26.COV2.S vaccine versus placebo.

Here the CDR3 DNA reads TGTGCCAGCTCACCGGGAGGGCAAGATTCACCCCTCCACTTT. This translates into CASSPGGQDSPLHF. The chain joins TRBV18 to TRBJ1-6; D is ambiguous. There are 14 residues in the CDR3. V gave up 3 bases and J gave up 8 bases, with 11 bases separating them. CDR1 and CDR2 from the germline V gene are KGHSH and LQKENI.